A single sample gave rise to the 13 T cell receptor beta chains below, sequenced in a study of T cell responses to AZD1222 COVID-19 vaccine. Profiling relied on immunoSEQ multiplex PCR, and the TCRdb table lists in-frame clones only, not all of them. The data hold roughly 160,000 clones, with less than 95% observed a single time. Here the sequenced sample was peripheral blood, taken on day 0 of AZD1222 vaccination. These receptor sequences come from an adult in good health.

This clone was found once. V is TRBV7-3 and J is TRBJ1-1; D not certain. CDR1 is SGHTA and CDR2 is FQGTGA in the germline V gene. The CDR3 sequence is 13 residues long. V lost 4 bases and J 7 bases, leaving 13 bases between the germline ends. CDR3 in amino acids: CASSSRAEGEAFF. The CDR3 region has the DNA TGTGCCAGCAGCTCAAGGGCTGAGGGTGAAGCTTTCTTT.

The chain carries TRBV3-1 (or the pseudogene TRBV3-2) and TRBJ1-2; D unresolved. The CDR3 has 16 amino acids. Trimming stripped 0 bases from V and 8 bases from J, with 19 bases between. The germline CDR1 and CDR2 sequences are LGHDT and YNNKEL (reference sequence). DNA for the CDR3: TGTGCCAGCAGCCAAGATAGGAGGCAGGCGATTTTAGGCTACACCTTC. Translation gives CASSQDRRQAILGYTF.

CDR3 sequence (DNA): TGTGCCAGCAGTTTGACAGGCGTTACGAACACTGAAGCTTTCTTT. Residues: CASSLTGVTNTEAFF. The chain is built from TRBV6-6 and TRBJ1-1, with a tentative D call TRBD1 (6 bases). V lost 4 bases and J 1 base, leaving 13 bases between the germline ends. The germline CDR1 and CDR2 sequences are MNHNY and SVGAGI (reference sequence). The CDR3 is 15 amino acids.

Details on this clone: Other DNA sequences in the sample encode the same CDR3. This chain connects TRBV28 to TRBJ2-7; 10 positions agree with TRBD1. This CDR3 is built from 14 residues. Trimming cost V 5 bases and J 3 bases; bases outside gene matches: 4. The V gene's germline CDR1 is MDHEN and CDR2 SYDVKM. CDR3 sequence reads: CASSQGDRGYEQYF. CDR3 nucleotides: TGTGCCAGCAGTCAAGGGGACAGGGGCTACGAGCAGTACTTC.

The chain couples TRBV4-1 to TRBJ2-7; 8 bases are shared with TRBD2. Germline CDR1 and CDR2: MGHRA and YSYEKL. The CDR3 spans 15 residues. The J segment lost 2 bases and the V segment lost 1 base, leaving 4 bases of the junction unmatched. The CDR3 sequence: CASSQGQRGTYEQYF. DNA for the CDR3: TGCGCCAGCAGCCAAGGTCAGCGGGGGACCTACGAGCAGTACTTC.

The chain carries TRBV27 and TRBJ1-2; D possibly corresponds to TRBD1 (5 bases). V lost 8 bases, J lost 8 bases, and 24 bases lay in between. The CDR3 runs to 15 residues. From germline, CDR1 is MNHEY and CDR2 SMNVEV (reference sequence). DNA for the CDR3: TGTGCCAGCTCCCCCGCCGGGGCCCGGACACGGGGCTACACCTTC. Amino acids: CASSPAGARTRGYTF.

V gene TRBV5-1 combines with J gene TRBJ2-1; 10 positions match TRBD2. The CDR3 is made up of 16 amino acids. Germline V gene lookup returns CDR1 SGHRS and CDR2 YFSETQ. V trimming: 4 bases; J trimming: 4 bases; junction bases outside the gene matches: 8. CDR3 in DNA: TGCGCCAGCAGCATAGGTAGCGGGGGGCAATACAATGAGCAGTTCTTC. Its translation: CASSIGSGGQYNEQFF.

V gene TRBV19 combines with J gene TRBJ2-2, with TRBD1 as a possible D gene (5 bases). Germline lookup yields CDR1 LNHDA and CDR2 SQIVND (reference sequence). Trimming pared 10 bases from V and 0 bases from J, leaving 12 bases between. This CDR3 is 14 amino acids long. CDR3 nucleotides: TGTGCCACCCCGGGCAGGGCGAACACCGGGGAGCTGTTTTTT. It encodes CATPGRANTGELFF.

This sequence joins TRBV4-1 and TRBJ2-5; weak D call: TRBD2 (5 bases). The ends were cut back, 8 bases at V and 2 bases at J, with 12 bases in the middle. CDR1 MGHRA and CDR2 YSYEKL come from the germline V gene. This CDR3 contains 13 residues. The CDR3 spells CASAGGPQETQYF. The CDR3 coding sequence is TGCGCCAGCGCCGGAGGTCCTCAAGAGACCCAGTACTTC.

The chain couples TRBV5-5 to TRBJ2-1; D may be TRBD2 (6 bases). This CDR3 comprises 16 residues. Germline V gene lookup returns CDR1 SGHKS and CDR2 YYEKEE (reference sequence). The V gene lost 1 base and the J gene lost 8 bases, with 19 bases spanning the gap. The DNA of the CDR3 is TGTGCCAGCAGCTTGCCAAAGGACTCGGGGGTTGATGAGCAGTTCTTC. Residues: CASSLPKDSGVDEQFF.

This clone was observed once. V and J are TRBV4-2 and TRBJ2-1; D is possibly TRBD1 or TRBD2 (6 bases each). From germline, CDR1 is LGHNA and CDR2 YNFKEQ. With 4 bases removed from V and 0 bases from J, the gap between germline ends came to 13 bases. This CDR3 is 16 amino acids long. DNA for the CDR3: TGTGCCAGCAGCCGGGGGGCACTAAGCTCCTACAATGAGCAGTTCTTC. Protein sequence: CASSRGALSSYNEQFF.

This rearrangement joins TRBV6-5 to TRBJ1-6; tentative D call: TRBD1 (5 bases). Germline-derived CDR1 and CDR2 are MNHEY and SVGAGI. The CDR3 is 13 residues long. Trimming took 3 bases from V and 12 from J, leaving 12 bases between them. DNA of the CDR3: TGTGCCAGCAGTTATGGGGCTGGAGGACCCCTCCACTTT. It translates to CASSYGAGGPLHF.

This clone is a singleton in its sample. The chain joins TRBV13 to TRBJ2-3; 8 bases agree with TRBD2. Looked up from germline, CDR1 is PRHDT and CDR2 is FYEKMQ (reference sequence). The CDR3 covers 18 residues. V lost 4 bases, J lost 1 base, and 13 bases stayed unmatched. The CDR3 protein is CASSSLSRGGLRTDTQYF. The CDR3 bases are TGTGCCAGCAGCTCCCTTTCTCGGGGGGGCCTCCGCACAGATACGCAGTATTTT. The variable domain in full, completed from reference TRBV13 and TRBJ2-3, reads AAGVIQSPRHLIKEKRETATLKCYPIPRHDTVYWYQQGPGQDPQFLISFYEKMQSDKGSIPDRFSAQQFSDYHSELNMSSLELGDSALYFCASSSLSRGGLRTDTQYFGPGTRLTVL.